This T cell receptor beta chain stems from a study of T cells in localized non-small cell lung cancer. Study-level results: In uninvolved adjacent lung, T cell clonality reached its highest value, exceeding tumor.

There are 15 residues in the CDR3. Germline CDR1 and CDR2: SGHRS and YFSETQ. Trimming left V 5 bases short and J 2 bases short, with 15 bases between. Profiled with immunoSEQ multiplex PCR; TCRdb holds only in-frame clones, not every one. Of about 1,500 clones listed, approximately 25% are singletons. As for this clone: The antigen remains undetermined.

The chain carries TRBV5-1 and TRBJ2-3; unclear D gene. This sample comprised normal lung tissue next to the tumor, obtained before any cancer treatment. This clonotype was sampled from a female donor of 60 years or more with stage I lung adenocarcinoma. The DNA of the CDR3 is TGCGCCAGCAGGTCAGACGGGCGCCTCACAGATACGCAGTATTTT. It translates to CASRSDGRLTDTQYF.